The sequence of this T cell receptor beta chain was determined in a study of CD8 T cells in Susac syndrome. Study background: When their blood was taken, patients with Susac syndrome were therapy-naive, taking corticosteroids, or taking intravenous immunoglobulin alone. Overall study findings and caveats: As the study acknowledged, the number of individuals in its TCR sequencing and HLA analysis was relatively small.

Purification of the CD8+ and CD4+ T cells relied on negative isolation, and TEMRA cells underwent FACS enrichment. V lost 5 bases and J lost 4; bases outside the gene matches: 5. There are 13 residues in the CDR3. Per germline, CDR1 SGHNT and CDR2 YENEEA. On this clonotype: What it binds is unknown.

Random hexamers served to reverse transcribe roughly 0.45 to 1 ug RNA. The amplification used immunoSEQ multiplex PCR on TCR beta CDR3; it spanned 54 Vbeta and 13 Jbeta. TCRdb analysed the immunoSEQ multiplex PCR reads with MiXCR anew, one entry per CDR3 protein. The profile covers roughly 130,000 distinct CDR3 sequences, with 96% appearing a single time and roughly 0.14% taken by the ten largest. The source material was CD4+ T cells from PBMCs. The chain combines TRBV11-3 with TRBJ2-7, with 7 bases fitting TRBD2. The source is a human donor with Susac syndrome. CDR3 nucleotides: TGTGCCAGCAGCCCGGGGCGGGGGTACGAGCAGTACTTC. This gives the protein CASSPGRGYEQYF.